This T cell receptor (beta chain) was recorded in a study of blood T cell repertoires in COVID-19. Study-level information: Some COVID-19 samples were acute and others convalescent; all came from the United States, Italy and Spain. T cells, B-cell-depleted T cells, or PBMCs supplied cDNA or gDNA.

Clones were sequenced by immunoSEQ multiplex PCR, and TCRdb holds only the in-frame ones, with some missing. The sample contains a few hundred thousand clones, around 90% of which appear only once. V gave up 1 base and J gave up 5 bases, with 5 bases separating them. The CDR3 consists of 13 residues. Germline-derived CDR1 and CDR2 are SGHTA and FQGTGA. This clone was detected only a few times. Specimen: peripheral blood. The rearrangement uses TRBV7-3 and TRBJ2-2; D might be TRBD2 (5 bases). The receptor was derived from a woman between 18 and 29 years old who had recovered from COVID-19. DNA for the CDR3: TGTGCCAGCAGCTTAAGAGGGACCGGGGAGCTGTTTTTT. This sequence encodes CASSLRGTGELFF.